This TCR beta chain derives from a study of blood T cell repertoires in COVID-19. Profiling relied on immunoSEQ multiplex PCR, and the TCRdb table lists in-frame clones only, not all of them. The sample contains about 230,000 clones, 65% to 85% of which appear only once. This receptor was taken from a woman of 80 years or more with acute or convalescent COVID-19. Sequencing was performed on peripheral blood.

CDR3 in amino acids: CASSSDRRTDTQYF. The CDR3 nucleotides read TGTGCCAGCAGCAGTGACAGACGCACAGATACGCAGTATTTT. The chain carries TRBV28 and TRBJ2-3, with D perhaps TRBD1 (5 bases). CDR3 length: 14 residues. V lost 6 bases and J lost 1, with 11 bases in between. The V gene's germline CDR1 is MDHEN and CDR2 SYDVKM.